A single sample gave rise to the 8 T cell receptor beta chains below, sequenced in a study of Graves' ophthalmopathy and Graves' hyperthyroidism listed by TCRdb under 2018. The listed sequencing device is Illumina HiSeq 2000. For repertoire sequencing, the TCR beta CDR3 regions were amplified from RNA transcripts. HTBI primers and the Qiagen OneStep RT-PCR kit were used in a first-round RT-PCR, which was followed by a second-round multiplex PCR, size selection and purification. The public sequencing data were trimmed at Q25 with fastp and processed into clonotypes with MiXCR by TCRdb, which kept only in-frame beta chains. Under each unique CDR3 protein, matching rows form one entry showing the most common genes and DNA. The sample table holds 450,000 or so distinct CDR3 sequences, of which around 14% were seen once. The top ten constitute more than 8.5% of the sample. The material sequenced was blood. The source is a woman aged 30 to 39 with Graves' ophthalmopathy. Donor details come from another sample of the same person, matched by shared clones.

This clonotype was seen repeatedly, ten times or more. The chain has TRBV28 and TRBJ1-5; 7 positions match TRBD1. CDR1 is MDHEN and CDR2 is SYDVKM in the germline V gene. Trimming at V came to 5 bases and at J to 5 bases, leaving 12 bases not matched to a gene. This CDR3 is 16 amino acids long. The CDR3 loop reads CASSRPRTGGDQPQHF. Written as DNA, the CDR3 is TGTGCCAGCAGTAGACCACGGACAGGCGGGGATCAGCCCCAGCATTTT.

In its sample, this clonotype was seen many times. The V and J genes are TRBV20-1 and TRBJ2-7; the match to TRBD1 covers 7 bases. V was clipped by 6 bases and J by 1 base; unmatched bases: 9. CDR1 is DFQATT, CDR2 SNEGSKA, per germline (reference sequence). The CDR3 runs to 14 residues. As DNA, the CDR3 is TGCAGTGCCGTAACAATACAGGGGTCCTACGAGCAGTACTTC. The encoded protein is CSAVTIQGSYEQYF.

Ten or more counts support this clonotype. This chain connects TRBV12-3 or TRBV12-4 to TRBJ1-1; TRBD1 is a possible D gene (6 bases). This CDR3 comprises 15 residues. V was clipped by 6 bases and J by 3 bases, with 17 bases between them. The CDR3 is CASSSGHRRDTEAFF. The CDR3, as DNA: TGTGCCAGCAGCTCGGGACACCGGCGGGACACTGAAGCTTTCTTT.

In this sample, this clonotype turned up many times. The rearrangement joins TRBV6-1 to TRBJ1-1; D not resolved. The CDR3 runs 12 residues. V lost 7 bases and J 4 bases, leaving 10 bases between the germline ends. Looked up from germline, CDR1 is MNHNS and CDR2 is SASEGT. CDR3: CASTFRGTEAFF. For the CDR3, the DNA is TGTGCCAGCACCTTTCGGGGCACTGAAGCTTTCTTT.

This clonotype has ten or more counts. The V and J genes are TRBV5-6 and TRBJ1-2; TRBD1 aligns across 7 bases. This CDR3 spans 13 amino acids. J gave up 7 bases and V 0 bases, and 3 bases lay outside the gene matches. Germline V gene sequence: CDR1 SGHDT, CDR2 YYEEEE. The CDR3 DNA reads TGTGCCAGCAGCTTGGGACAGGGTGCTGGCTACACCTTC. Protein: CASSLGQGAGYTF.

This clonotype was seen at least ten times. V is TRBV4-1 and J is TRBJ1-1; no clear D. V lost 4 bases and J 1 base, leaving 13 bases between the germline ends. This CDR3 spans 15 amino acids. CDR1 and CDR2 from the germline V gene are MGHRA and YSYEKL. The CDR3 protein is CASSPPPKGNTEAFF. The CDR3 nucleotides read TGCGCCAGCAGCCCCCCTCCGAAGGGGAACACTGAAGCTTTCTTT.

This clonotype was counted many times. V gene TRBV6-2 or TRBV6-3 combines with J gene TRBJ1-2, with 7 bases aligning to TRBD1. With V trimmed by 6 bases and J by 4 bases, 11 bases remained unmatched. This CDR3 contains 15 residues. The germline CDR1 and CDR2 sequences are MNHEY and SVGEGT. The CDR3, as DNA: TGTGCCAGCAGACCAACCCGGGACAGATCCTATGGCTACACCTTC. Residues: CASRPTRDRSYGYTF.

This clonotype showed up many times. The chain links TRBV7-2 to TRBJ1-1; D unclear. The length of the CDR3 is 15 residues. Germline assignment: CDR1 SGHTA and CDR2 FQGNSA. Deletions cut 1 base from V and 0 bases from J, with 9 bases between. CDR3 sequence: CASSLVALMNTEAFF. The CDR3 nucleotides are TGTGCCAGCAGCTTAGTTGCCCTCATGAACACTGAAGCTTTCTTT. The full variable domain, its missing parts supplied by reference TRBV7-2 and TRBJ1-1, is GAGVSQSPSNKVTEKGKDVELRCDPISGHTALYWYRQSLGQGLEFLIYFQGNSAPDKSGLPSDRFSAERTGGSVSTLTIQRTQQEDSAVYLCASSLVALMNTEAFFGQGTRLTVV.